This is a list of T cell receptor beta chains from one sample in a study of identical twins. TCRdb re-derived calls from the 5' RACE reads in MiXCR, one entry per CDR3 protein. The sample shows roughly 1,500,000 distinct CDR3 sequences, roughly 35% of them seen only once. Material: cord blood. These receptors came from a newborn girl in good health. Each CDR3 is given with its conserved first and last residue. The D gene is left open where the match is weak. Where a row states a size, it is once, few, many or the class of an expanded clone; other rows omit it.

D gene: TRBD2
V gene: TRBV20-1
J gene: TRBJ2-1
clone size: NA
CDR3 protein: CSARSGGLHNEQFF
CDR3 DNA: TGCAGTGCTAGAAGCGGGGGTCTCCACAATGAGCAGTTCTTC

D gene: NA
V gene: TRBV5-1
J gene: TRBJ1-2
clone size: NA
CDR3 protein: CASSLNLEHRASGGYTF
CDR3 DNA: TGCGCCAGCAGCTTGAATCTCGAGCACAGGGCTTCGGGTGGCTACACCTTC

D gene: TRBD1
V gene: TRBV7-2
J gene: TRBJ1-2
clone size: NA
CDR3 protein: CASSHPGGPGYTF
CDR3 DNA: TGTGCCAGCAGTCACCCAGGGGGACCTGGCTACACCTTC

D gene: NA
V gene: TRBV12-3/TRBV12-4
J gene: TRBJ1-1
clone size: few
CDR3 protein: CASSLWAVEAFF
CDR3 DNA: TGTGCCAGCAGTTTATGGGCAGTGGAAGCTTTCTTT

D gene: NA
V gene: TRBV6-5
J gene: TRBJ1-2
clone size: many
CDR3 protein: CASTPGLNYGYTF
CDR3 DNA: TGTGCCAGCACCCCCGGACTTAACTATGGCTACACCTTC

D gene: NA
V gene: TRBV9
J gene: TRBJ2-5
clone size: NA
CDR3 protein: CASSVVEGGNEQYF
CDR3 DNA: TGTGCCAGCAGCGTAGTGGAGGGGGGAAATGAGCAGTACTTC

D gene: TRBD1
V gene: TRBV6-1
J gene: TRBJ1-2
clone size: NA
CDR3 protein: CASSGRTGGYGYTF
CDR3 DNA: TGCGCCAGCAGCGGGCGGACAGGGGGCTATGGCTACACCTTC

D gene: TRBD2
V gene: TRBV20-1
J gene: TRBJ2-1
clone size: few
CDR3 protein: CSARDSGGAGNEQFF
CDR3 DNA: TGCAGTGCTAGAGATAGCGGGGGGGCAGGCAATGAGCAGTTCTTC

D gene: NA
V gene: TRBV20-1
J gene: TRBJ2-7
clone size: few
CDR3 protein: CSARSDRTYEQYF
CDR3 DNA: TGCAGTGCTAGGAGCGACAGAACCTACGAGCAGTACTTC

D gene: TRBD2
V gene: TRBV20-1
J gene: TRBJ2-5
clone size: few
CDR3 protein: CSASGSGRKGTQYF
CDR3 DNA: TGCAGTGCTAGCGGTAGCGGGAGGAAGGGGACCCAGTACTTC

D gene: NA
V gene: TRBV7-6
J gene: TRBJ1-2
clone size: NA
CDR3 protein: CASSLAPTEPYGYTF
CDR3 DNA: TGTGCCAGCAGCTTAGCCCCGACAGAACCCTATGGCTACACCTTC

D gene: TRBD2
V gene: TRBV28
J gene: TRBJ2-7
clone size: NA
CDR3 protein: CASKGLAGLTTYNEQYF
CDR3 DNA: TGTGCCAGCAAGGGACTAGCGGGATTAACCACCTACAATGAGCAGTACTTC

D gene: TRBD1
V gene: TRBV6-1
J gene: TRBJ2-1
clone size: NA
CDR3 protein: CASIWDSSYNEQFF
CDR3 DNA: TGTGCCAGCATATGGGACAGCTCCTACAATGAGCAGTTCTTC

D gene: NA
V gene: TRBV10-3
J gene: TRBJ1-4
clone size: NA
CDR3 protein: CAIGSERNEKLFF
CDR3 DNA: TGTGCCATCGGGTCAGAACGTAATGAAAAACTGTTTTTT

D gene: TRBD1
V gene: TRBV20-1
J gene: TRBJ2-1
clone size: NA
CDR3 protein: CSARALQGYVNEQFF
CDR3 DNA: TGCAGTGCTAGAGCCTTACAGGGGTACGTCAATGAGCAGTTCTTC

D gene: NA
V gene: TRBV6-5
J gene: TRBJ1-2
clone size: few
CDR3 protein: CASSLGGPTLNYGYTF
CDR3 DNA: TGTGCCAGCAGTCTTGGCGGCCCAACCCTTAACTATGGCTACACCTTC

D gene: TRBD2
V gene: TRBV2
J gene: TRBJ2-2
clone size: NA
CDR3 protein: CASRKTSGINTGELFF
CDR3 DNA: TGTGCCAGCAGGAAAACTAGCGGGATTAACACCGGGGAGCTGTTTTTT

D gene: NA
V gene: TRBV2
J gene: TRBJ1-6
clone size: NA
CDR3 protein: CASMGDGQLPTNSPLHF
CDR3 DNA: TGTGCCAGCATGGGGGATGGCCAGCTCCCCACTAATTCACCCCTCCACTTT

D gene: NA
V gene: TRBV5-5
J gene: TRBJ2-6
clone size: few
CDR3 protein: CASSPGGGSGANVLTF
CDR3 DNA: TGTGCCAGCAGCCCCGGAGGGGGGTCTGGGGCCAACGTCCTGACTTTC

D gene: NA
V gene: TRBV9
J gene: TRBJ2-1
clone size: NA
CDR3 protein: CASSVGGPLGQGSSYNEQFF
CDR3 DNA: TGTGCCAGCAGCGTAGGGGGACCTTTAGGGCAGGGGAGCTCCTACAATGAGCAGTTCTTC